The subject of this entry is one T cell receptor (beta chain). Generated by immunoSEQ multiplex PCR, the TCRdb table keeps only in-frame clones and is missing some. The sample lists about 2 million clones; approximately 94% were seen once. This sample was taken from a study of shared clonotypes between healthy human individuals. The naive CD8 subset, CD45RO-negative cells positively selected for CCR7, excluded terminally differentiated effector memory CD45RA+ cells. The sequencing sample was made of naive CD8+ T cells sorted from blood. The source is a young man in good health.

DNA for the CDR3: TGTGCCAGCAGCTCCTTAACTAGCGGGGGGGCCCTACCCGGAGAGACCCAGTACTTC. This encodes CASSSLTSGGALPGETQYF. The chain has TRBV13 and TRBJ2-5; 13 bases match TRBD2. V lost 4 bases to trimming and J lost 4 bases; unmatched junction nucleotides: 15. The CDR3 contains 19 residues. Germline loops: CDR1 PRHDT, CDR2 FYEKMQ (reference sequence).